The clone carrying this T cell receptor beta chain was detected once. Looked up from germline, CDR1 is KGHDR and CDR2 is SFDVKD. V dropped 1 base and J dropped 5; count of bases not matched to a gene: 5. CDR3 length: 15 residues. Cohort 3 recovered donors had two negative PCRs, clearance, or symptom resolution. The sample is drawn from a study of blood T cell repertoires in COVID-19. As handled by the study authors: Estimation of nucleated cell counts relied on the amplification of reference gene primers. This table comes from immunoSEQ multiplex PCR, and its TCRdb copy is limited to in-frame clones, with some not included. D and trimming come from the DNA, and the V and J calls and clone size come from that table. In the table there are 250,000 to 350,000 clones, 80% to 95% of which are singletons.

The chain couples TRBV24-1 to TRBJ2-7; 9 nucleotides agree with TRBD1. The TCR comes from a woman younger than 45 who had recovered from COVID-19. Sequencing was carried out using PBMCs or T cells enriched from blood (not recorded which). The CDR3 nucleotides read TGTGCCACCAGTGATTTTGGACAGGGGATCAACGAGCAGTACTTC. Translating gives CATSDFGQGINEQYF.